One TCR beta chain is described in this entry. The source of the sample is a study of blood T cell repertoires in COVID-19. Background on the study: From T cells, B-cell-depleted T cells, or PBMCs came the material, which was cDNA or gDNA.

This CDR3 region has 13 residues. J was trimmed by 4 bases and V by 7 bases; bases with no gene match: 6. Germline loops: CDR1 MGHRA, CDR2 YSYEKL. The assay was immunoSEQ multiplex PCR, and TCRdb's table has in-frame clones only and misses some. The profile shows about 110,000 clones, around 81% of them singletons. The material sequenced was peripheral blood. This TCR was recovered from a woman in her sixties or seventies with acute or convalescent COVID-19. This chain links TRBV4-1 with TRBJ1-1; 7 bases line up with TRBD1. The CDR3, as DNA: TGCGCCAGCACGGAGGGGGCGGGCACTGAAGCTTTCTTT. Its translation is CASTEGAGTEAFF.